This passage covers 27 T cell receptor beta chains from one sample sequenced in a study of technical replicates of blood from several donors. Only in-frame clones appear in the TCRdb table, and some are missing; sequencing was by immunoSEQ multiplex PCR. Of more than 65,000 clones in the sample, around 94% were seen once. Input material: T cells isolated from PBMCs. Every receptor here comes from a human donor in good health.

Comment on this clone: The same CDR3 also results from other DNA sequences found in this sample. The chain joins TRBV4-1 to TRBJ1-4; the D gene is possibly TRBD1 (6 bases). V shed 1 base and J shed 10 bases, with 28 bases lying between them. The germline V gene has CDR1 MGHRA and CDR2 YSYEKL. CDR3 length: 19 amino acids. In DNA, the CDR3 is TGCGCCAGCAGCCAAGGAATCTCCACCGACCGGGACGTCAGGGGAAAACTGTTTTTT. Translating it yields CASSQGISTDRDVRGKLFF.

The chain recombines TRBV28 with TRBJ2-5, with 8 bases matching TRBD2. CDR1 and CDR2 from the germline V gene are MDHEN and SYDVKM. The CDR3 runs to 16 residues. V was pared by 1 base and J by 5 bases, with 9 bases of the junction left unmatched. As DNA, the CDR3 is TGTGCCAGCAGTTTATCGGAAGCGGGAGTCGAGGAGACCCAGTACTTC. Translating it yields CASSLSEAGVEETQYF.

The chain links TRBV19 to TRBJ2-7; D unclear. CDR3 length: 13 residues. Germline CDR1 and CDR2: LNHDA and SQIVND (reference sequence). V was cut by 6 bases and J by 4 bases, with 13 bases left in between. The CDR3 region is CASSRSPIYEQYF. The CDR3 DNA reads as TGTGCCAGTAGCAGGTCGCCGATATACGAGCAGTACTTC.

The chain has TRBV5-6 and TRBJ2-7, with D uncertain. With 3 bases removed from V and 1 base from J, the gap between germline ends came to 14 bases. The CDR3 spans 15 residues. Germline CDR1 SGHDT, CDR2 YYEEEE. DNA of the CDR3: TGTGCCAGCAGCTCCCCTCCAGACAAGTCCTACGAGCAGTACTTC. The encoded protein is CASSSPPDKSYEQYF.

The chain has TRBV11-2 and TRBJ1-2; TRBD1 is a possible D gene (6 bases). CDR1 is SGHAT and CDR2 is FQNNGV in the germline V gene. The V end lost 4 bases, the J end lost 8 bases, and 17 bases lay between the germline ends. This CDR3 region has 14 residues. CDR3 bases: TGTGCCAGCAGCTCGATGACTACAGGGTGGGGCTACACCTTC. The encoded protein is CASSSMTTGWGYTF.

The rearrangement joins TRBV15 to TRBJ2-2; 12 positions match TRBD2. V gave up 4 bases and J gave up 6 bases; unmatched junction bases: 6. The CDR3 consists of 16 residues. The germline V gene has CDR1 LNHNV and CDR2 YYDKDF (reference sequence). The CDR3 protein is CATSTPGLAGSGELFF. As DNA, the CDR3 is TGTGCCACCAGCACCCCGGGACTAGCGGGCTCCGGGGAGCTGTTTTTT.

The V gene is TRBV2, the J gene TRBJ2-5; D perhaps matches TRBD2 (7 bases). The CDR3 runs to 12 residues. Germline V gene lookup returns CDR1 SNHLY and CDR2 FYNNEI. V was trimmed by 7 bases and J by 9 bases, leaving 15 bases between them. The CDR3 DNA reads TGTGCCAGCAAGCGGGACATCGAGCCCCAGTACTTC. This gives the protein CASKRDIEPQYF. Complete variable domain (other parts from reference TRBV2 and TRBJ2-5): EPEVTQTPSHQVTQMGQEVILRCVPISNHLYFYWYRQILGQKVEFLVSFYNNEISEKSEIFDDQFSVERPDGSNFTLKIRSTKLEDSAMYFCASKRDIEPQYFGPGTRLLVL.

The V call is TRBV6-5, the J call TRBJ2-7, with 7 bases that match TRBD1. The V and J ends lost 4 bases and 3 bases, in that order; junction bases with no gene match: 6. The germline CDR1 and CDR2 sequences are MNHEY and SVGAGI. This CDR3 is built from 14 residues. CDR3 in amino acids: CASSFRQGIYEQYF. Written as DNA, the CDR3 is TGTGCCAGCAGTTTCCGACAGGGTATCTACGAGCAGTACTTC.

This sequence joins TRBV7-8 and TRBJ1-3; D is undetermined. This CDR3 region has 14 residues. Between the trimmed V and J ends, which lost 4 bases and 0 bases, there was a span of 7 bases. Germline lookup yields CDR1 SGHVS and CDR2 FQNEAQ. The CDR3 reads CASSSLNSGNTIYF. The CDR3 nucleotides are TGTGCCAGCAGCTCACTTAACTCTGGAAACACCATATATTTT. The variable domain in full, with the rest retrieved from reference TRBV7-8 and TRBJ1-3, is GAGVSQSPRYKVAKRGQDVALRCDPISGHVSLFWYQQALGQGPEFLTYFQNEAQLDKSGLPSDRFFAERPEGSVSTLKIQRTQQEDSAVYLCASSSLNSGNTIYFGEGSWLTVV.

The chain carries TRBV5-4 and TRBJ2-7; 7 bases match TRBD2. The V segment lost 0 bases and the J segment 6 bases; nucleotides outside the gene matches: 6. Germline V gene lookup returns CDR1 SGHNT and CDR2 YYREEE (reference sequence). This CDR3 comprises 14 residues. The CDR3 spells CASSLEAGPLEQYF. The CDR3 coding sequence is TGTGCCAGCAGCTTGGAAGCGGGACCCCTCGAGCAGTACTTC.

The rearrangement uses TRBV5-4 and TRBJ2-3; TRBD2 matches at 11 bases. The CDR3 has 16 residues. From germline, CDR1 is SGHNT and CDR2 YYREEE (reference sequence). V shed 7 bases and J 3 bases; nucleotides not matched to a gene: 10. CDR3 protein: CASSEPASGGTDTQYF. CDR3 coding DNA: TGTGCCAGCTCCGAGCCGGCTAGCGGGGGGACAGATACGCAGTATTTT.

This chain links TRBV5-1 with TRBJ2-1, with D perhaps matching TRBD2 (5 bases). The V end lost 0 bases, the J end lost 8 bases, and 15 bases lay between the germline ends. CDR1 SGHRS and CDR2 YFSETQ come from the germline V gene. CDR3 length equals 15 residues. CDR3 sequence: CASSLELGPTDEQFF. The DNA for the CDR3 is TGCGCCAGCAGCTTGGAACTAGGTCCTACGGATGAGCAGTTCTTC.

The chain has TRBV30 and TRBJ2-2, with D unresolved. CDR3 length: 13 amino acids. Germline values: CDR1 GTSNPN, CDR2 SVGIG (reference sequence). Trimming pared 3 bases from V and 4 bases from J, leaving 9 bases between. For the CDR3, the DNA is TGTGCCTGGAGGACAAGGCCCACCGGGGAGCTGTTTTTT. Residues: CAWRTRPTGELFF.

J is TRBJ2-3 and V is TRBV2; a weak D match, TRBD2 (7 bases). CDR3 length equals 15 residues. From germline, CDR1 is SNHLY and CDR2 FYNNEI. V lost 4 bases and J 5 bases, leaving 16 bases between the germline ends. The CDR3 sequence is CASSGGGRAGDTQYF. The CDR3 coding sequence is TGTGCCAGCAGTGGGGGGGGCAGAGCGGGAGATACGCAGTATTTT. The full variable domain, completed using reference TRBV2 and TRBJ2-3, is EPEVTQTPSHQVTQMGQEVILRCVPISNHLYFYWYRQILGQKVEFLVSFYNNEISEKSEIFDDQFSVERPDGSNFTLKIRSTKLEDSAMYFCASSGGGRAGDTQYFGPGTRLTVL.

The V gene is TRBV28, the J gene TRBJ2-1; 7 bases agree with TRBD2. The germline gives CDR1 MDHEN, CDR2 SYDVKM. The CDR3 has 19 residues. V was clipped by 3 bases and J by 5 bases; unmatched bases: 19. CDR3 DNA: TGTGCCAGCAGTTTCTCCCTCTCTTTAACGAGCGGGGCAAACAATGAGCAGTTCTTC. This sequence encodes CASSFSLSLTSGANNEQFF.

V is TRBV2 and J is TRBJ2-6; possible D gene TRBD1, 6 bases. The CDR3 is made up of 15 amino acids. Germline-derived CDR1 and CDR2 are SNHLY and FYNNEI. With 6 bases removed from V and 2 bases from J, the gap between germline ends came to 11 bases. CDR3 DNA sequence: TGTGCCAGCAGGATACAGGGAACTGGGGCCAACGTCCTGACTTTC. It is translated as CASRIQGTGANVLTF.

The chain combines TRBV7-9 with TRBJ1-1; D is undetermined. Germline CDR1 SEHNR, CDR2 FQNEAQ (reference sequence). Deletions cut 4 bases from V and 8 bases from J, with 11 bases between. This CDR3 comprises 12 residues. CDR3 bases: TGTGCCAGCAGCTCAAATTCAGTAGAAGCTTTCTTT. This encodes CASSSNSVEAFF. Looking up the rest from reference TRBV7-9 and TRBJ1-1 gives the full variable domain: DTGVSQNPRHKITKRGQNVTFRCDPISEHNRLYWYRQTLGQGPEFLTYFQNEAQLEKSRLLSDRFSAERPKGSFSTLEIQRTEQGDSAMYLCASSSNSVEAFFGQGTRLTVV.

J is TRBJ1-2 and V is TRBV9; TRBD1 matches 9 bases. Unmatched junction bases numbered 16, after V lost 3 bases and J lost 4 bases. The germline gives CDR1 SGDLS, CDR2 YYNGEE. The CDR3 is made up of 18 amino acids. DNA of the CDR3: TGTGCCAGCAGCGCGTCCTGGACAGGGGACGGGGTGGTCTATGGCTACACCTTC. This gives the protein CASSASWTGDGVVYGYTF.

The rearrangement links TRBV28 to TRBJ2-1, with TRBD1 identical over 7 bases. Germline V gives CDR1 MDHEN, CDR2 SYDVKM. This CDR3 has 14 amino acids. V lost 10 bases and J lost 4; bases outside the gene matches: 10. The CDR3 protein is CATQGPGQYNEQFF. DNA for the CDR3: TGTGCCACCCAGGGTCCGGGACAGTACAATGAGCAGTTCTTC.

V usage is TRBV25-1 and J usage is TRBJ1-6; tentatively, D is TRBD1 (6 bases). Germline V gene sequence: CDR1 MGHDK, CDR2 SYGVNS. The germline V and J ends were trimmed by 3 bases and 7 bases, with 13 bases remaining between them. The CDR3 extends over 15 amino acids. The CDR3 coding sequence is TGTGCCAGCAGTGAGCCCACAGGGTGGAATTCACCCCTCCACTTT. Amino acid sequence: CASSEPTGWNSPLHF.

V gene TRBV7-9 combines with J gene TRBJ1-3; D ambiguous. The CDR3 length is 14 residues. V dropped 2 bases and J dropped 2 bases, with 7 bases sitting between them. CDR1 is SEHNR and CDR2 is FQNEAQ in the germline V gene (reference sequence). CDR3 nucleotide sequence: TGTGCCAGCAGCTTATATCAGACTGGAAACACCATATATTTT. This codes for CASSLYQTGNTIYF.

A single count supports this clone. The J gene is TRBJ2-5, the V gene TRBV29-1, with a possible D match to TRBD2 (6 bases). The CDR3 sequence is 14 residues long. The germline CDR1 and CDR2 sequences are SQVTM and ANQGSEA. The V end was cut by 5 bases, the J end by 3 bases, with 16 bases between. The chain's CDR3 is CSVRDWAVEETQYF. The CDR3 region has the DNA TGCAGCGTTAGGGACTGGGCAGTGGAAGAGACCCAGTACTTC. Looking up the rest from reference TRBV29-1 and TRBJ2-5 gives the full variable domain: SAVISQKPSRDICQRGTSLTIQCQVDSQVTMMFWYRQQPGQSLTLIATANQGSEATYESGFVIDKFPISRPNLTFSTLTVSNMSPEDSSIYLCSVRDWAVEETQYFGPGTRLLVL.

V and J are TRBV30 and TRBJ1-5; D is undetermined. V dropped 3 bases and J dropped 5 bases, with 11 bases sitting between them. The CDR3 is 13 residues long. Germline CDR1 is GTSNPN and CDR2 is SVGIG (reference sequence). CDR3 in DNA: TGTGCCTGGAGCGTGGGCAGCCATCAGCCCCAGCATTTT. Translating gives CAWSVGSHQPQHF.

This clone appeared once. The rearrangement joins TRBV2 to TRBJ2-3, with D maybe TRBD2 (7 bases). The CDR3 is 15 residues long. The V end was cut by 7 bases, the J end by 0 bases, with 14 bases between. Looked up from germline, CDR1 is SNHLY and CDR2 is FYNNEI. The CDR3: CASKSGGPSTDTQYF. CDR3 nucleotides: TGTGCCAGCAAATCGGGGGGCCCTAGCACAGATACGCAGTATTTT. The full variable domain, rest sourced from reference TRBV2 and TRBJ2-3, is EPEVTQTPSHQVTQMGQEVILRCVPISNHLYFYWYRQILGQKVEFLVSFYNNEISEKSEIFDDQFSVERPDGSNFTLKIRSTKLEDSAMYFCASKSGGPSTDTQYFGPGTRLTVL.

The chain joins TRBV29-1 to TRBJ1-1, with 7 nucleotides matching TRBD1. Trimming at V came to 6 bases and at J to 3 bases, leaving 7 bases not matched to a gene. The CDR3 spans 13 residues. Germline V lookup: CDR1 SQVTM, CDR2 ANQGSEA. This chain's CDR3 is CSVARGTDTEAFF. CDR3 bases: TGCAGCGTGGCCAGGGGGACGGACACTGAAGCTTTCTTT. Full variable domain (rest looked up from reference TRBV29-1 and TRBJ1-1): SAVISQKPSRDICQRGTSLTIQCQVDSQVTMMFWYRQQPGQSLTLIATANQGSEATYESGFVIDKFPISRPNLTFSTLTVSNMSPEDSSIYLCSVARGTDTEAFFGQGTRLTVV.

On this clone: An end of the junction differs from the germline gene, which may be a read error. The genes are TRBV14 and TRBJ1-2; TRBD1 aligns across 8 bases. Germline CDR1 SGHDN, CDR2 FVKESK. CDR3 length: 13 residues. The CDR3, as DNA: TGTGCCAGCAGCCAAGGCCCCCCCGACAGGGGCGCCTTC. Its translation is CASSQGPPDRGAF.

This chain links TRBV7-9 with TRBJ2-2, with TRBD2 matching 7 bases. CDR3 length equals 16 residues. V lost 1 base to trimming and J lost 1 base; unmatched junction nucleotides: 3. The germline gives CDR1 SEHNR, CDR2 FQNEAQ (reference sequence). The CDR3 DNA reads TGTGCCAGCAGCTTAGGAAGCGGGGTGAACACCGGGGAGCTGTTTTTT. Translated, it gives CASSLGSGVNTGELFF.